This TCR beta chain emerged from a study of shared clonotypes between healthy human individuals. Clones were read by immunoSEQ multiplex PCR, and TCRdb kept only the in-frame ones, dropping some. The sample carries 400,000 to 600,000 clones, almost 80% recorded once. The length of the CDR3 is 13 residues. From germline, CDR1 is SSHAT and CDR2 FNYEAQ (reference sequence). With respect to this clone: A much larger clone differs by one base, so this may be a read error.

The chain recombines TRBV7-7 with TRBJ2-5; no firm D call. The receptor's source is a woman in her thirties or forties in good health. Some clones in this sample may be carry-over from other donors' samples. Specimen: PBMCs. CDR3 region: CASSLQYQETQYF. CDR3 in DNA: TGTGCTAGCAGCCTACAGTACCAAGAGACCCAGTACTTC.